The T cell receptor (beta chain) described here comes from a study of blood T cell repertoires in COVID-19. Cohort 3 recovery required two negative PCRs, clearance, or symptom resolution. Method: immunoSEQ multiplex PCR; TCRdb's copy keeps in-frame clones and lacks some. The profile covers about 320,000 clones, with roughly 89% appearing a single time and 8% to 9.5% taken by the ten largest. The CDR3 is 12 residues long. J gave up 15 bases and V 7 bases, and 9 bases lay outside the gene matches. The TCR sequence derives from a young woman who had recovered from COVID-19. V gene TRBV12-3 or TRBV12-4 combines with J gene TRBJ2-1; 10 bases are shared with TRBD1. Specimen: PBMCs or T cells enriched from blood (not recorded which). In DNA form, the CDR3 reads TGTGCCAGCAATGCTGACAGGGGGCTAGGGTTCTTC. Its protein product is CASNADRGLGFF.